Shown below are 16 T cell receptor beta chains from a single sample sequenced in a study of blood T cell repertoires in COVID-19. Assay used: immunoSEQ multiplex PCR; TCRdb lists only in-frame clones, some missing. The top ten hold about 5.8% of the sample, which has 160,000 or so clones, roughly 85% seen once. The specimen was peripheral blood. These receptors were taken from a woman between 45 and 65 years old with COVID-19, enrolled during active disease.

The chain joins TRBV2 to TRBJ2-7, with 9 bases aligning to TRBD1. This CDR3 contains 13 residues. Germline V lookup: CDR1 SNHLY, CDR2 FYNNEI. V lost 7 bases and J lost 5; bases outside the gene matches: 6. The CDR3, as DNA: TGTGCCAGCATGGGACAGGGTCCAGACGAGCAGTACTTC. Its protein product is CASMGQGPDEQYF.

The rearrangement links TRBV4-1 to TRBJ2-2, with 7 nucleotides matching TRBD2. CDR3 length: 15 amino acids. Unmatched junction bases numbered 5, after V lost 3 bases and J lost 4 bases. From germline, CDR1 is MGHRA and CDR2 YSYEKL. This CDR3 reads CASSQATSSTGELFF. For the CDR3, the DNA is TGCGCCAGCAGCCAGGCGACTAGCAGCACCGGGGAGCTGTTTTTT.

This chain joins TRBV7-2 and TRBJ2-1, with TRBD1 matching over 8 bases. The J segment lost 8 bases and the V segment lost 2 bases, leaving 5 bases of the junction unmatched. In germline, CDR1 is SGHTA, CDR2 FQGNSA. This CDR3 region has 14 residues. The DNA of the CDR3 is TGTGCCAGCAGCTTATCTGGACAGGGAGATGAGCAGTTCTTC. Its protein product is CASSLSGQGDEQFF.

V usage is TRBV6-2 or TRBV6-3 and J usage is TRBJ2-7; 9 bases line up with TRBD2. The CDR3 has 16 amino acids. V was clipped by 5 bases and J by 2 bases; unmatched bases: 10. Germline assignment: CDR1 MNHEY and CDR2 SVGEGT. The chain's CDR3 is CASSDKKRGVPYEQYF. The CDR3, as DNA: TGTGCCAGCAGTGATAAGAAGCGGGGGGTACCCTACGAGCAGTACTTC.

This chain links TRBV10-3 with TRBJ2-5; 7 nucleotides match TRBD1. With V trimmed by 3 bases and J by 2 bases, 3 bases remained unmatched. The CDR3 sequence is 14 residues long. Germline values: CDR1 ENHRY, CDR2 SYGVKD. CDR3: CAISDPTGQETQYF. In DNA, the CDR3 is TGTGCCATCAGTGACCCGACAGGGCAAGAGACCCAGTACTTC.

The DNA for the CDR3 is TGTGCCAGCAGCCCAGTGCAGGGAGGTGAAAAACTGTTTTTT. Protein: CASSPVQGGEKLFF. This sequence joins TRBV7-9 and TRBJ1-4, with D possibly TRBD1 on 5 matching bases. The CDR3 runs to 14 residues. Germline V lookup: CDR1 SEHNR, CDR2 FQNEAQ (reference sequence). Trimming took off 5 bases at V and 7 bases at J, with 14 bases between the two ends.

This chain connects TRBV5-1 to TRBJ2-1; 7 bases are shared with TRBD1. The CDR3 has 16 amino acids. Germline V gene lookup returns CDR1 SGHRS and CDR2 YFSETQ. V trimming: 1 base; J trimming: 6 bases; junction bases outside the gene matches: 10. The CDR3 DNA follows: TGCGCCAGCAGCTTGTTACAGGGGACCCCCGTCAATGAGCAGTTCTTC. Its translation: CASSLLQGTPVNEQFF.

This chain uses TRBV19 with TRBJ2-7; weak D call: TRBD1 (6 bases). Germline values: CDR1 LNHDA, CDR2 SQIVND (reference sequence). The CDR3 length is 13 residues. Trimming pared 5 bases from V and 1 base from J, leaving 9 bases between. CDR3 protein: CASSYGQSYEQYF. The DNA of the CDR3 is TGTGCCAGTAGTTACGGACAGTCCTACGAGCAGTACTTC.

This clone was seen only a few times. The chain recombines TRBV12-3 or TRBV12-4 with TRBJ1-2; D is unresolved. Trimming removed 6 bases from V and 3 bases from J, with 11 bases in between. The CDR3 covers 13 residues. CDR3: CASSRTGYYGYTF. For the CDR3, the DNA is TGTGCCAGCAGCCGGACGGGATACTATGGCTACACCTTC.

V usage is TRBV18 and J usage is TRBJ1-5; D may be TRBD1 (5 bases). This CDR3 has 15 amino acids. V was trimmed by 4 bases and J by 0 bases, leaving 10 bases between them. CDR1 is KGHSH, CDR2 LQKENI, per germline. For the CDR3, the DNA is TGTGCCAGCTCACGAAAACAGGATAGCAATCAGCCCCAGCATTTT. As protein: CASSRKQDSNQPQHF.

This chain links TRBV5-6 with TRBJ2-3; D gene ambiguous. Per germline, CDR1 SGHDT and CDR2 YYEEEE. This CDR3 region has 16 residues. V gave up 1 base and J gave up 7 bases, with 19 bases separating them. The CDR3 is CASSLRISGVIYTQYF. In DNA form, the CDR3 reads TGTGCCAGCAGCTTGCGTATTTCCGGTGTCATATATACGCAGTATTTT.

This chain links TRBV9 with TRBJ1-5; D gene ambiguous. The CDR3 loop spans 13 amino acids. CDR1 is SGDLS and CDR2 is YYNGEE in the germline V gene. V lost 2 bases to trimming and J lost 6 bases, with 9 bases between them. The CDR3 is CASSVGEGQPQHF. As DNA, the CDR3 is TGTGCCAGCAGCGTTGGGGAGGGTCAGCCCCAGCATTTT. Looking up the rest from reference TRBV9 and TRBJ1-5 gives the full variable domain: DSGVTQTPKHLITATGQRVTLRCSPRSGDLSVYWYQQSLDQGLQFLIQYYNGEERAKGNILERFSAQQFPDLHSELNLSSLELGDSALYFCASSVGEGQPQHFGDGTRLSIL.

For the CDR3, the DNA is TGCGCCAGCAGTGACAAGGGGGCACGCTTGTTCTTC. Residues: CASSDKGARLFF. The chain combines TRBV10-1 with TRBJ2-1; 7 positions match TRBD1. CDR3 length equals 12 residues. V lost 3 bases, J lost 15 bases, and 8 bases stayed unmatched. CDR1 WNHNN and CDR2 SYGVQD come from the germline V gene (reference sequence).

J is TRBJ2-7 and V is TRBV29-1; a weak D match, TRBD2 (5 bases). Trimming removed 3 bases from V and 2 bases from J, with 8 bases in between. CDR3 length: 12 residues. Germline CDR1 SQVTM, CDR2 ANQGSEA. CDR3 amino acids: CSVDDGTYEQYF. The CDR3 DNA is TGCAGCGTTGATGACGGGACCTACGAGCAGTACTTC.

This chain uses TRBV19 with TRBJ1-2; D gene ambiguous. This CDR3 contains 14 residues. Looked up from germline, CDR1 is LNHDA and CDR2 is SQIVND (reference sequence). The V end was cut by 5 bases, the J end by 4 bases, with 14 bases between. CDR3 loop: CASSAGSGRYGYTF. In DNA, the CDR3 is TGTGCCAGTAGTGCGGGATCAGGACGCTATGGCTACACCTTC.

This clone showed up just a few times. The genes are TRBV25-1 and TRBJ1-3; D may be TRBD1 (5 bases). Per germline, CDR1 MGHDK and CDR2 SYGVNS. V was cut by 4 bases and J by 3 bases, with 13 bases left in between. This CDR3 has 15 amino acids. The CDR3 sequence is CASSAQRGNGNTIYF. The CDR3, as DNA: TGTGCCAGCAGTGCTCAAAGGGGCAATGGAAACACCATATATTTT.